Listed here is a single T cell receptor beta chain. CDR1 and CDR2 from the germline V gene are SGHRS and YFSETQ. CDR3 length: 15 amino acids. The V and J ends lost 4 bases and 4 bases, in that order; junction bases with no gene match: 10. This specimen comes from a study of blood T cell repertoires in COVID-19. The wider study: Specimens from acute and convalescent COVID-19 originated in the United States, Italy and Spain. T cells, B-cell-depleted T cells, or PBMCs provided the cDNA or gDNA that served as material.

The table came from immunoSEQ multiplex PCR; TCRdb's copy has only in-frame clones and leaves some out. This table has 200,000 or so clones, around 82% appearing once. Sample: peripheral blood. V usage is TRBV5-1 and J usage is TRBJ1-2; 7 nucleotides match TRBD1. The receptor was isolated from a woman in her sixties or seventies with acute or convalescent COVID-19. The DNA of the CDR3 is TGCGCCAGCAGCGACAGGGCCAGCCAGCTCTATGGCTACACCTTC. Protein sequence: CASSDRASQLYGYTF. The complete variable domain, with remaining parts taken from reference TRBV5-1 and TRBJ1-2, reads KAGVTQTPRYLIKTRGQQVTLSCSPISGHRSVSWYQQTPGQGLQFLFEYFSETQRNKGNFPGRFSGRQFSNSRSEMNVSTLELGDSALYLCASSDRASQLYGYTFGSGTRLTVV.